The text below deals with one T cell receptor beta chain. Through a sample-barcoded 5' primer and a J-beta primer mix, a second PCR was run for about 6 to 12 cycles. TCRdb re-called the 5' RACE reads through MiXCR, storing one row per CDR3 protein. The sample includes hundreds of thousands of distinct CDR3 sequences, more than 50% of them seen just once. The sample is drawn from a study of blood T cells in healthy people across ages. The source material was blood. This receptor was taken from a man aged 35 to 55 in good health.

The CDR3 DNA is TGTGCCAGCAGTCCATCTAGCGGGGGCCCCCGCCTCGGGTACACAGATACGCAGTATTTT. Its protein product is CASSPSSGGPRLGYTDTQYF. V and J are TRBV12-3 or TRBV12-4 and TRBJ2-3; 10 nucleotides match TRBD2. With V trimmed by 5 bases and J by 2 bases, 19 bases remained unmatched. This CDR3 is built from 20 residues.